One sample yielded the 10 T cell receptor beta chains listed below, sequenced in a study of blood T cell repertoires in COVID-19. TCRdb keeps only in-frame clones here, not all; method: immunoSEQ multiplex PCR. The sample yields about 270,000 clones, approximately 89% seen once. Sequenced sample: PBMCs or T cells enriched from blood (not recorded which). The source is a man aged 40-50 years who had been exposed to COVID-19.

The CDR3 here is CATAVGPHRGLPSYNEQFF. In DNA form, the CDR3 reads TGTGCCACCGCAGTGGGTCCCCACAGGGGGCTCCCCTCCTACAATGAGCAGTTCTTC. This sequence joins TRBV6-4 and TRBJ2-1; TRBD1 matches 9 bases. V lost 10 bases to trimming and J lost 0 bases; unmatched junction nucleotides: 19. There are 19 residues in the CDR3. CDR1 is MRHNA and CDR2 is SNTAGT in the germline V gene.

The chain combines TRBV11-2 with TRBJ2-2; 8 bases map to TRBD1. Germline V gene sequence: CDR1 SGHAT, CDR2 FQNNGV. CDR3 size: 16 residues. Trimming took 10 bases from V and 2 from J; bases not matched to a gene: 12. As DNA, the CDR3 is TGTGCCAACACACACCGTGGGACAGGAAACACCGGGGAGCTGTTTTTT. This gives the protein CANTHRGTGNTGELFF.

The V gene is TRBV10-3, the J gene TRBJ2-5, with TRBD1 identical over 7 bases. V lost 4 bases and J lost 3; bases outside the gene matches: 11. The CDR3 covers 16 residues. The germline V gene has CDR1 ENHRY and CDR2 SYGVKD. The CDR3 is CAISASPGTAEETQYF. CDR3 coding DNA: TGTGCCATCAGTGCTTCCCCCGGGACAGCCGAAGAGACCCAGTACTTC.

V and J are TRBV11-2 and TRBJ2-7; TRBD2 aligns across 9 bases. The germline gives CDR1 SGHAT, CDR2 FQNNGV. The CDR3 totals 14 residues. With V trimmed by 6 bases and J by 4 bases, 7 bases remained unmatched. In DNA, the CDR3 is TGTGCCAGCAGAAATAGCGGGAGTCCTTACGAGCAGTACTTC. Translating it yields CASRNSGSPYEQYF.

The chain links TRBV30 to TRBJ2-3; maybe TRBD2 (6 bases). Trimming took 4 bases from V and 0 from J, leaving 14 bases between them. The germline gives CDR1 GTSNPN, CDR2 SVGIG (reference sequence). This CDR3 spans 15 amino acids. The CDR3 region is CAWMRLATSTDTQYF. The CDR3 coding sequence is TGTGCCTGGATGAGGCTAGCGACTAGCACAGATACGCAGTATTTT.

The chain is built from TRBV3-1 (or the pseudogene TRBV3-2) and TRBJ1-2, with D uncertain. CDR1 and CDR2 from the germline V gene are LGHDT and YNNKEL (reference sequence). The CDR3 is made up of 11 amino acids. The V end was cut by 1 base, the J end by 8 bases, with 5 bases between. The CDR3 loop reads CASSQGRGYTF. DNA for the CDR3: TGTGCCAGCAGCCAAGGGAGGGGCTACACCTTC.

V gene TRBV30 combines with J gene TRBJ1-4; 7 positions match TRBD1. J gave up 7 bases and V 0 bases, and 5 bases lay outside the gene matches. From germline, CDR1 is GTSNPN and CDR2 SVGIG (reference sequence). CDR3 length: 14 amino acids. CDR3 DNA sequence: TGTGCCTGGAGTGTGGTAGGGGGCGGTGAAAAACTGTTTTTT. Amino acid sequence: CAWSVVGGGEKLFF.

The chain's CDR3 is CASSPPYSSYEQYF. CDR3 in DNA: TGTGCCAGCAGCCCACCTTACTCCTCCTACGAGCAGTACTTC. The chain carries TRBV7-2 and TRBJ2-7; D is ambiguous. The CDR3 spans 14 residues. From germline, CDR1 is SGHTA and CDR2 FQGNSA. Trimming stripped 5 bases from V and 0 bases from J, with 11 bases between.

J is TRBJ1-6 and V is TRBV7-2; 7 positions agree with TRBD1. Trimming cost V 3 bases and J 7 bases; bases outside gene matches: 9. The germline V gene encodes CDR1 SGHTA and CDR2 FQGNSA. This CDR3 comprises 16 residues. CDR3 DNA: TGTGCCAGCAGCTTCGTGGAGGGGGCTGACAATTCACCCCTCCACTTT. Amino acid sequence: CASSFVEGADNSPLHF.

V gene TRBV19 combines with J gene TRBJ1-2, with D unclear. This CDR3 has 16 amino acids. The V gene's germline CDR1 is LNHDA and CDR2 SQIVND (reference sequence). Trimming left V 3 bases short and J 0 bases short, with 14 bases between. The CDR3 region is CASSMRASKANYGYTF. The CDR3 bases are TGTGCCAGTAGTATGCGGGCCTCTAAAGCTAACTATGGCTACACCTTC.